The clone carrying this TCR beta chain was observed a few times. Germline V gene lookup returns CDR1 SGHDN and CDR2 FVKESK. The V end was cut by 1 base, the J end by 6 bases, with 9 bases between. The CDR3 runs to 14 residues. These data belong to a study of shared T cell receptors in the human thymus. Assay: immunoSEQ multiplex PCR; the TCRdb copy retains only in-frame clones and omits some. The data contain approximately 730,000 clones, around 85% of them singletons. This sample was also put to use in a study of human thymus T cells. That study reports: There were highly overlapping thymic repertoires among unrelated individuals, as related research reported.

Sample: thymocytes. J is TRBJ2-2 and V is TRBV14, with D unresolved. The sequence came from a girl under three years old with a congenital heart defect. The DNA for the CDR3 is TGTGCCAGCAGCCAAGGCTTTGCGCCCGGGGAGCTGTTTTTT. It encodes CASSQGFAPGELFF.